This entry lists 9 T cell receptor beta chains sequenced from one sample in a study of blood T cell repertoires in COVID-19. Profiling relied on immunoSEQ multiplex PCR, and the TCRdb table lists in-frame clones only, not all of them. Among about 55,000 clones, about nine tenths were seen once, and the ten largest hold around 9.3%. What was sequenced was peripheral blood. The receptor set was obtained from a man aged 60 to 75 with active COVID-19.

The CDR3 reads CASSPGSGRRTGELFF. The DNA of the CDR3 is TGTGCCAGCTCACCGGGGAGCGGGAGACGAACCGGGGAGCTGTTTTTT. The gene calls are TRBV18 and TRBJ2-2; 8 bases are shared with TRBD2. The germline CDR1 and CDR2 sequences are KGHSH and LQKENI. This CDR3 is 16 amino acids long. Losses at the gene ends were 3 bases for V and 5 bases for J; bases not matched to a gene: 8.

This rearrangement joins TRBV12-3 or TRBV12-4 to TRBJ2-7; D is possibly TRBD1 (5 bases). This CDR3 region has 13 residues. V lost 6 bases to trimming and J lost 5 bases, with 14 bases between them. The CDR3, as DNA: TGTGCCAGCAGCCCCCTCAGGGTCCACGAGCAGTACTTC. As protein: CASSPLRVHEQYF.

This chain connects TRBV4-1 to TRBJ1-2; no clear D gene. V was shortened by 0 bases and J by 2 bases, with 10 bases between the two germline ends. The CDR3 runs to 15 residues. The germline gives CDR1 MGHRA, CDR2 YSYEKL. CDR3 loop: CASSQDPGTNYGYTF. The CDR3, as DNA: TGCGCCAGCAGCCAAGATCCGGGAACGAACTATGGCTACACCTTC.

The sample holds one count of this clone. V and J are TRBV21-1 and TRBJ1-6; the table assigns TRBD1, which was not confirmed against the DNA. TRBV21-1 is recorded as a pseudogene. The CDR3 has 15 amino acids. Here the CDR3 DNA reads TGTGCCAGCAGCAAATTGGACAGGGATGATTCACCCCTCCACTTT. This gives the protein CASSKLDRDDSPLHF.

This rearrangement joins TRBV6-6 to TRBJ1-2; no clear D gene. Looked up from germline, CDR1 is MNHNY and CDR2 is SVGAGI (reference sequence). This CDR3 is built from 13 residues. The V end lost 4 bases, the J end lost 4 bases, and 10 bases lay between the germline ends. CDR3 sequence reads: CASSLAARYGYTF. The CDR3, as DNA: TGTGCCAGCAGTTTGGCGGCCCGCTATGGCTACACCTTC.

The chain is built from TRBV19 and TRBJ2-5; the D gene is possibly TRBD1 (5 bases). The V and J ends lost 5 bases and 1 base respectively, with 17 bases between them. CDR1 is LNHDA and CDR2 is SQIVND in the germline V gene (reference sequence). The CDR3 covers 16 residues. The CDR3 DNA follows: TGTGCCAGTAGTCACACTTCCAGACAGTCCCAAGAGACCCAGTACTTC. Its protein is CASSHTSRQSQETQYF.

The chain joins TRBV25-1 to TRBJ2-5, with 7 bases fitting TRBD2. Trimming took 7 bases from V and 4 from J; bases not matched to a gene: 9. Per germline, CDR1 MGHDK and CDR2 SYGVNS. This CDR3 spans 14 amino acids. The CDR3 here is CASTKGGGRETQYF. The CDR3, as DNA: TGTGCCAGCACAAAAGGCGGCGGGAGAGAGACCCAGTACTTC.

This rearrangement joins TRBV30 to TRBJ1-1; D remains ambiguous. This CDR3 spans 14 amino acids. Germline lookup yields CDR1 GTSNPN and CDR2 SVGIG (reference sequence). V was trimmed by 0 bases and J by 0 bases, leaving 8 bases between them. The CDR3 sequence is CAWSVRGLNTEAFF. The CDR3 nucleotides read TGTGCCTGGAGTGTTCGGGGTTTGAACACTGAAGCTTTCTTT.

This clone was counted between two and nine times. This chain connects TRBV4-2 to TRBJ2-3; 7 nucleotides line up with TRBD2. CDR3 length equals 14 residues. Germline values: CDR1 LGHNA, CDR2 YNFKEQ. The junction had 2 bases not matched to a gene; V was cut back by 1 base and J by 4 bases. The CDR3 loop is CASSQGAGADTQYF. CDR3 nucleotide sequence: TGTGCCAGCAGCCAAGGGGCGGGGGCAGATACGCAGTATTTT.